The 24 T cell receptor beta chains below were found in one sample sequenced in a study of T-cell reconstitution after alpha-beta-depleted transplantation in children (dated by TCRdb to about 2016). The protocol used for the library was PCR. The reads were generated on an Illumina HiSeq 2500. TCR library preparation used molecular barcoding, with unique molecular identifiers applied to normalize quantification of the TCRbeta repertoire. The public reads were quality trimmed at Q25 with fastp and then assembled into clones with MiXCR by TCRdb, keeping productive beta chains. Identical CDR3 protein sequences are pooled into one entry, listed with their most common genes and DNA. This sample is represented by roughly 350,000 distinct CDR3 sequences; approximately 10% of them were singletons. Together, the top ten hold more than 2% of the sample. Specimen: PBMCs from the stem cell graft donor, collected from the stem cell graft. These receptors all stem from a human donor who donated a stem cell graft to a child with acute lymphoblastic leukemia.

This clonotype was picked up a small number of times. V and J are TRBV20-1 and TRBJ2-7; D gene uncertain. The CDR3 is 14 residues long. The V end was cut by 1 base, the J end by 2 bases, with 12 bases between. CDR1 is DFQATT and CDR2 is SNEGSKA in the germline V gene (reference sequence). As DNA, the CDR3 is TGCAGTGCTAGAGTATTCGTAGAAACCTACGAGCAGTACTTC. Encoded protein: CSARVFVETYEQYF.

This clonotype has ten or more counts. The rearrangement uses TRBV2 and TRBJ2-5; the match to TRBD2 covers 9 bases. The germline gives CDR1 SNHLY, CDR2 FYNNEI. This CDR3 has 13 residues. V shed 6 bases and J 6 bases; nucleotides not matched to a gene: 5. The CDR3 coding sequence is TGTGCCAGCAGGGATAGCGGGAGACAGACCCAGTACTTC. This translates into CASRDSGRQTQYF. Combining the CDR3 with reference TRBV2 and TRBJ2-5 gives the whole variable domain EPEVTQTPSHQVTQMGQEVILRCVPISNHLYFYWYRQILGQKVEFLVSFYNNEISEKSEIFDDQFSVERPDGSNFTLKIRSTKLEDSAMYFCASRDSGRQTQYFGPGTRLLVL.

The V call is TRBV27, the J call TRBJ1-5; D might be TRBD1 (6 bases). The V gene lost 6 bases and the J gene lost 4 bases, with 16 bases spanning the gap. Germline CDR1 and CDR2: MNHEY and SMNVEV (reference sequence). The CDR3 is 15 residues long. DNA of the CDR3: TGTGCCAGCAGGAGAACAGGGACGAATAATCAGCCCCAGCATTTT. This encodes CASRRTGTNNQPQHF.

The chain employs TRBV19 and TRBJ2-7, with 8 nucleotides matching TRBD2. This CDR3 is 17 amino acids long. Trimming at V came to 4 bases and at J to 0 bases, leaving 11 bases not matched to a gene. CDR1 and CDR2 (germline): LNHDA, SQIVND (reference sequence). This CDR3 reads CASSKYPTSGDSYEQYF. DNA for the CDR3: TGTGCCAGTAGTAAGTACCCAACTAGCGGAGACTCCTACGAGCAGTACTTC.

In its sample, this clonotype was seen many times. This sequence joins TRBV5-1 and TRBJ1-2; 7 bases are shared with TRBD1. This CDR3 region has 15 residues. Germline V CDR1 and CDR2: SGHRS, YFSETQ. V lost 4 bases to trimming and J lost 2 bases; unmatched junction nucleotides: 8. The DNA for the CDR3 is TGCGCCAGCAGCCCGGGGGACAGTGGGAACTATGGCTACACCTTC. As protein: CASSPGDSGNYGYTF.

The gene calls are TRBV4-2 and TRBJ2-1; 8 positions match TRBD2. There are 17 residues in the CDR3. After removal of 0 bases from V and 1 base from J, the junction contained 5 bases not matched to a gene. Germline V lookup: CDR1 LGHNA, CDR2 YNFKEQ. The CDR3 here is CASSQDRAGASYNEQFF. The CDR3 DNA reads TGTGCCAGCAGCCAAGATCGAGCGGGAGCTTCCTACAATGAGCAGTTCTTC.

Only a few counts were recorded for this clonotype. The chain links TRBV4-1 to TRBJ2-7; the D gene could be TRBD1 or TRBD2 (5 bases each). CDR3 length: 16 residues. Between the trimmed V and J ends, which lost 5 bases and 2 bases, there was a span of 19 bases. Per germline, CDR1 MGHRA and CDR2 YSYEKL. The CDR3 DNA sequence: TGCGCCAGCAGCGCTGTCAACCGGGACCTCGCCTACGAGCAGTACTTC. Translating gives CASSAVNRDLAYEQYF.

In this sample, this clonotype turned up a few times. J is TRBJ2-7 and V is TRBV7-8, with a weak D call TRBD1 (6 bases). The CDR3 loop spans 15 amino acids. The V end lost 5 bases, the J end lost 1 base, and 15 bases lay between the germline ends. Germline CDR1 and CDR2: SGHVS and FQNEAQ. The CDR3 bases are TGTGCCAGCAGCCTCTCAGACAGGCCTTCCTACGAGCAGTACTTC. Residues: CASSLSDRPSYEQYF.

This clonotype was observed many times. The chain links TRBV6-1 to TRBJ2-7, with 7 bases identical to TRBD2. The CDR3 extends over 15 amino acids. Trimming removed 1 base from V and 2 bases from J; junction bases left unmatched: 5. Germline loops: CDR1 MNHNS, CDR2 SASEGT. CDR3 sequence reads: CASSEGGGTTYEQYF. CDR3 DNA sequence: TGTGCCAGCAGTGAAGGGGGAGGGACCACCTACGAGCAGTACTTC.

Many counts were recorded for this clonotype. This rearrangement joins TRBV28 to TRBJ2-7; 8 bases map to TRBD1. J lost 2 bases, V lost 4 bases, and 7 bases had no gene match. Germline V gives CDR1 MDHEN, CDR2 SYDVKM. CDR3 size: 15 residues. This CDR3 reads CASSYRDRFTYEQYF. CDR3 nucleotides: TGTGCCAGCAGTTACCGGGACAGGTTCACCTACGAGCAGTACTTC. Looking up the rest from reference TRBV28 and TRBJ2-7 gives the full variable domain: DVKVTQSSRYLVKRTGEKVFLECVQDMDHENMFWYRQDPGLGLRLIYFSYDVKMKEKGDIPEGYSVSREKKERFSLILESASTNQTSMYLCASSYRDRFTYEQYFGPGTRLTVT.

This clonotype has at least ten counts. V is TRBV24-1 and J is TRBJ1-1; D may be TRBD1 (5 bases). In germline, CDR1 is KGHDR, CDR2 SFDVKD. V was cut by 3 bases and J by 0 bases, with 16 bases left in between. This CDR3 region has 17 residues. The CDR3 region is CATSDRGGAYMNTEAFF. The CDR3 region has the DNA TGTGCCACCAGTGATCGGGGAGGGGCCTACATGAACACTGAAGCTTTCTTT.

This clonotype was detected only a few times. The CDR3 loop reads CASSHRRREGPYNEQFF. Written as DNA, the CDR3 is TGTGCCAGCAGCCATCGTAGGAGGGAGGGCCCCTACAATGAGCAGTTCTTC. J is TRBJ2-1 and V is TRBV3-1; TRBD2 agrees at 7 bases. After removal of 3 bases from V and 2 bases from J, the junction contained 10 bases not matched to a gene. Germline CDR1 is LGHDT and CDR2 is YNNKEL (reference sequence). The CDR3 extends over 17 amino acids.

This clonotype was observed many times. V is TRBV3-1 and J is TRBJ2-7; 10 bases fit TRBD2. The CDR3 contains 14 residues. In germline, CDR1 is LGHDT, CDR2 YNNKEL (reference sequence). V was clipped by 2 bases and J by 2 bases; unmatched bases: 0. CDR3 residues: CASSQLAGAYEQYF. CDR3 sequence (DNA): TGTGCCAGCAGCCAACTAGCGGGGGCCTACGAGCAGTACTTC.

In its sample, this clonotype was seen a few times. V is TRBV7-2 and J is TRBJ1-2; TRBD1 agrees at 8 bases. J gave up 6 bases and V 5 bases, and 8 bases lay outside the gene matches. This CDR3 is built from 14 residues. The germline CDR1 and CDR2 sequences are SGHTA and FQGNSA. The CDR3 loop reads CASSGLDRVDGYTF. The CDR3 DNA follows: TGTGCCAGCAGCGGGCTGGACAGGGTCGATGGCTACACCTTC.

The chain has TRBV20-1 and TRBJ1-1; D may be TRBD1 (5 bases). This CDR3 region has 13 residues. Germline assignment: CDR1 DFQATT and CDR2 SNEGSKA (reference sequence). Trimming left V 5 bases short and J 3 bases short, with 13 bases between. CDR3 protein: CSASRAGDTEAFF. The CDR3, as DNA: TGCAGTGCTTCCAGGGCTGGGGACACTGAAGCTTTCTTT.

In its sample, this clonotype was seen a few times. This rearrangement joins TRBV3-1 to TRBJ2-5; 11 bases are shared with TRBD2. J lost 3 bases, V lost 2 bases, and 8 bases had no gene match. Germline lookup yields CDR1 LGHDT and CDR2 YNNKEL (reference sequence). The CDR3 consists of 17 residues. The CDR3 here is CASSQKASGRREETQYF. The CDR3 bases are TGTGCCAGCAGCCAAAAGGCTAGCGGGAGGCGAGAAGAGACCCAGTACTTC.

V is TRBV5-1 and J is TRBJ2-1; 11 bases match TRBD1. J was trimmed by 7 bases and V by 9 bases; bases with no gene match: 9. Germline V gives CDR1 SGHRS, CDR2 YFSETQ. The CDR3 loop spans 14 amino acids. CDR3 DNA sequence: TGCGCCACCGCTCCGGGACAGGGGGAAAATGAGCAGTTCTTC. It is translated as CATAPGQGENEQFF.

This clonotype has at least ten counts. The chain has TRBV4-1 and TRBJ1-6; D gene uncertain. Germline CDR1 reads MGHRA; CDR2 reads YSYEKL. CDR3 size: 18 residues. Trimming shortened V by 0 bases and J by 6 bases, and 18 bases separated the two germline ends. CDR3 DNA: TGCGCCAGCAGCCAAGAGGACCTATCTCTATTACCTAATTCACCCCTCCACTTT. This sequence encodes CASSQEDLSLLPNSPLHF.

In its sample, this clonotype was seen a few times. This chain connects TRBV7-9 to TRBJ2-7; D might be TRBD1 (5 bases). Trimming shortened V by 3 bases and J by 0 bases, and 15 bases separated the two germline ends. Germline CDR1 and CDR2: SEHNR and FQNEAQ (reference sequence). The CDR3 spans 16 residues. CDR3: CASSFPVGDSSYEQYF. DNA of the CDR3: TGTGCCAGCAGCTTCCCCGTAGGGGATAGCTCCTACGAGCAGTACTTC.

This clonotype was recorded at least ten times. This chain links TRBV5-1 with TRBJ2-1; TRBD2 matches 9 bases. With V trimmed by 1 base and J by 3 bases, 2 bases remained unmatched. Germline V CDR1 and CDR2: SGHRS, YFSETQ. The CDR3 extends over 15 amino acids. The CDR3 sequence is CASSLRLADYNEQFF. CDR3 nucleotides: TGCGCCAGCAGCTTGAGACTAGCGGACTACAATGAGCAGTTCTTC.

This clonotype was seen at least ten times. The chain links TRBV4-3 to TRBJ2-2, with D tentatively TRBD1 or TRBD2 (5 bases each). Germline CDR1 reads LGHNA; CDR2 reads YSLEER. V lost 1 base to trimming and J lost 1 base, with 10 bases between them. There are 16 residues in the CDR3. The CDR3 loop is CASSQARGGNTGELFF. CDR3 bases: TGCGCCAGCAGCCAAGCGAGGGGCGGGAACACCGGGGAGCTGTTTTTT.

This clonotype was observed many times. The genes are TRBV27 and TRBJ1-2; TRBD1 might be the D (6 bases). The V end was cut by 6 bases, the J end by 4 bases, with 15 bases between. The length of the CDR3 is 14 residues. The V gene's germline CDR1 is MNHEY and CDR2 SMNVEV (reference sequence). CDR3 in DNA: TGTGCCAGCAGCCTGGACAGAGGTAGCTATGGCTACACCTTC. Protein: CASSLDRGSYGYTF.

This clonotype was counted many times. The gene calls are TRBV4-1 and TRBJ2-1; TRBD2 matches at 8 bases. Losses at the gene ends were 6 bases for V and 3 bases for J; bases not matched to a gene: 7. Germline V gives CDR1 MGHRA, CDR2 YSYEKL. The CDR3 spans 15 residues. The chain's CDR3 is CASRGGLAGYNEQFF. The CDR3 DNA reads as TGCGCCAGCAGGGGCGGCCTAGCGGGCTACAATGAGCAGTTCTTC.

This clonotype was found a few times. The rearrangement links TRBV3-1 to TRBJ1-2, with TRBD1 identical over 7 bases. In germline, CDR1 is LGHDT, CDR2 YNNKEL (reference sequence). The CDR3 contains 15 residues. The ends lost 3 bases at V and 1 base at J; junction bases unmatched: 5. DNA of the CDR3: TGTGCCAGCAGCCATTGGGACAGTATTAACTATGGCTACACCTTC. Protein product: CASSHWDSINYGYTF.